This TCR beta chain was identified during a study of blood T cells in healthy people across ages. This clonotype was seen just once. The germline gene is not matched at one end of the junction; a read error may be the cause. Germline values: CDR1 SGDLS, CDR2 YYNGEE. This CDR3 region has 14 residues. Together with a sample-barcoded 5' primer, a J-beta primer mix was included in a second PCR lasting about 7 to 11 cycles. Every cDNA was tagged by a template-switch adaptor with 12 random nucleotides. MiXCR, run by TCRdb on the 5' RACE reads, gives a single entry per CDR3 protein. The table lists 630,000 or so distinct CDR3 sequences, 32% of them singletons.

The sample was blood. The V gene is TRBV9, the J gene TRBJ2-7, with a possible D match to TRBD1 (5 bases). The source of this sequence is a woman over 75 in good health. CDR3 loop: CASNVAGQGYEQYF. The CDR3 DNA sequence: TGTGCCAGCAACGTAGCCGGGCAGGGCTACGAGCAGTACTTC.